The 3 T cell receptor beta chains below all came from one sample that was sequenced in a study of technical replicates of blood from a handful of donors. Sequencing used immunoSEQ multiplex PCR; TCRdb keeps in-frame clones, though not all of them. The sample lists about 73,000 clones; approximately 90% were seen once. Input material: PBMCs. All receptors derive from a human donor in good health. Some clones in this sample may be carry-over from other donors' samples.

This chain uses TRBV19 with TRBJ1-6, with 10 bases aligning to TRBD1. With V trimmed by 10 bases and J by 9 bases, 6 bases remained unmatched. Germline assignment: CDR1 LNHDA and CDR2 SQIVND (reference sequence). The CDR3 is 13 residues long. CDR3: CATTGTGVSPLHF. CDR3 in DNA: TGTGCCACCACCGGGACAGGGGTTTCACCCCTCCACTTT. Combining the CDR3 with reference TRBV19 and TRBJ1-6 gives the whole variable domain DGGITQSPKYLFRKEGQNVTLSCEQNLNHDAMYWYRQDPGQGLRLIYYSQIVNDFQKGDIAEGYSVSREKKESFPLTVTSAQKNPTAFYLCATTGTGVSPLHFGNGTRLTVT.

The J gene is TRBJ2-3, the V gene TRBV9; 11 bases agree with TRBD2. Unmatched junction bases numbered 15, after V lost 3 bases and J lost 0 bases. The CDR3 contains 20 residues. CDR1 and CDR2 from the germline V gene are SGDLS and YYNGEE. CDR3 sequence (DNA): TGTGCCAGCAGCGCTGGACTAGCGGGCCGACATGCCCAGAGCACAGATACGCAGTATTTT. Protein: CASSAGLAGRHAQSTDTQYF.

This clone was picked up one time. This chain uses TRBV2 with TRBJ2-4; D gene uncertain. CDR1 and CDR2 from the germline V gene are SNHLY and FYNNEI. The germline V and J ends were trimmed by 3 bases and 6 bases, with 9 bases remaining between them. The CDR3 runs to 13 residues. The CDR3 loop is CASSDTYSNIQYF. The CDR3, as DNA: TGTGCCAGCAGTGATACCTACTCAAACATTCAGTACTTC.